This note documents a single T cell receptor (beta chain) sequence. Its antigen is unknown. The germline V gene has CDR1 SGDLS and CDR2 YYNGEE. Unmatched junction bases numbered 11, after V lost 3 bases and J lost 9 bases. CDR3 length: 15 residues. The sample comes from a study of cytomegalovirus exposure and HLA in healthy donors. General study findings and limits: The sole available immune exposure information was CMV serostatus. Approximately 17,000 TCR beta sequences were associated with HLA alleles at 0.05 false discovery rate in a later analysis.

The PCR employed 60 Vbeta primers together with 13 Jbeta primers. Assay used: immunoSEQ multiplex PCR; TCRdb lists only in-frame clones, some missing. The profile covers around 100,000 clones, with roughly 85% appearing a single time and 2.5% to 3% taken by the ten largest. This TCR came from a man in his forties in good health and CMV-seronegative. The rearrangement uses TRBV9 and TRBJ2-1, with 8 bases identical to TRBD1. What was sequenced was PBMCs. In nucleotides, the CDR3 is TGTGCCAGCAGCGCCCGGGACAGGTCGACAGGTGAGCAGTTCTTC. Protein sequence: CASSARDRSTGEQFF.